This record concerns one TCR beta chain sequence. Antigen specificity is unknown. Germline CDR1 reads SGHAT; CDR2 reads FQDESV (reference sequence). The CDR3 runs to 13 residues. The data belong to a study of blood T cells in healthy people across ages. Using a J-beta primer mix together with a sample-barcoded 5' primer, a second PCR was run for roughly 6 to 12 cycles. TCRdb analysed the 5' RACE reads with MiXCR anew, one entry per CDR3 protein. Here the sample spans about 970,000 distinct CDR3 sequences, 51% being singletons. General study results and limits: While age rose, TCR beta diversity per million T cells dropped in a roughly linear way.

The V and J genes are TRBV11-1 and TRBJ2-7; the D is unclear. The end of the DNA fits TRBJ2-5 better, so the J call may be wrong. This clonotype was obtained from an older woman in good health. Sample: blood. The chain's CDR3 is CASSLHRWETQYF. CDR3 sequence (DNA): TGTGCCAGCAGCTTACATAGATGGGAGACCCAGTACTTC.